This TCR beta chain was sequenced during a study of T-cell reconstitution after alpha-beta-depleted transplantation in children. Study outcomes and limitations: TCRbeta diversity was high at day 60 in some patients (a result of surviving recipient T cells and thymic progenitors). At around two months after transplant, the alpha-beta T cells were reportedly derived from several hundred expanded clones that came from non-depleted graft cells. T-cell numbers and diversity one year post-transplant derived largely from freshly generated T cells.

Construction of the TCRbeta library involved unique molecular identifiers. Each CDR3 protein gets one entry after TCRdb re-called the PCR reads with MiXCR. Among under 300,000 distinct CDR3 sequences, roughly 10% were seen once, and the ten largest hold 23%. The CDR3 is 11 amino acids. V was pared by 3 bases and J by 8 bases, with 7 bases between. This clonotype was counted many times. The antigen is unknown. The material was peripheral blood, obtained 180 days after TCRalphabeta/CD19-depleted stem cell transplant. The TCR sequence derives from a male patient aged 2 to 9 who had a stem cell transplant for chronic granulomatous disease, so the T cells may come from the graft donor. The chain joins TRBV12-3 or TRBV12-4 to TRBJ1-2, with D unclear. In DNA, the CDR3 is TGTGCCAGCAGTTTTTGGGAAGGCTACACCTTC. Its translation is CASSFWEGYTF.